The T cell receptor beta chain described here comes from a study of T cells in Graves' hyperthyroidism and ophthalmopathy. This clonotype was detected only once. Using RNA transcripts as the source, TCR beta CDR3 regions were amplified. The study used the HTBI primer set for a first-round RT-PCR of the TCR CDR3. One entry per CDR3 protein results from TCRdb running MiXCR on the multiplex PCR reads. The data show about 300,000 distinct CDR3 sequences, less than 30% seen once. Trimming cost V 1 base and J 5 bases, with 15 bases left between them. This CDR3 comprises 15 residues. The V gene's germline CDR1 is LGHDT and CDR2 YNNKEL (reference sequence).

The sequence came from a man aged 35 to 55 with Graves' hyperthyroidism that later progressed to Graves' ophthalmopathy. The chain joins TRBV3-1 to TRBJ2-7, with a tentative D call TRBD1 (5 bases). The sample comprised blood. The CDR3 loop is CASSQGISRVDEQYF. The CDR3 DNA sequence: TGTGCCAGCAGCCAAGGCATCTCCAGGGTCGACGAGCAGTACTTC.